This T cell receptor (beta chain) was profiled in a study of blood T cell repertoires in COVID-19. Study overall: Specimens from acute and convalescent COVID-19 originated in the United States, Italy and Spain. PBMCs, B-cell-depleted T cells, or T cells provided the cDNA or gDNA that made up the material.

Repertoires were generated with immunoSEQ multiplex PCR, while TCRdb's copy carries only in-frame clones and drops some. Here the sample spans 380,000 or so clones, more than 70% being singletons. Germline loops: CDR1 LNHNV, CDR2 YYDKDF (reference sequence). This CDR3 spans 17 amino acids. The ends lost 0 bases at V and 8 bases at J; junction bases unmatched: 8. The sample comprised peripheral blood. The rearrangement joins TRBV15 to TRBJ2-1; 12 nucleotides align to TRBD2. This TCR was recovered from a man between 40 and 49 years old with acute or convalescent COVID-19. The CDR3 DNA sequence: TGTGCCACCAGCAGAGATTTCCCTAGCGGGGGGGCCCATGAGCAGTTCTTC. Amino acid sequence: CATSRDFPSGGAHEQFF.